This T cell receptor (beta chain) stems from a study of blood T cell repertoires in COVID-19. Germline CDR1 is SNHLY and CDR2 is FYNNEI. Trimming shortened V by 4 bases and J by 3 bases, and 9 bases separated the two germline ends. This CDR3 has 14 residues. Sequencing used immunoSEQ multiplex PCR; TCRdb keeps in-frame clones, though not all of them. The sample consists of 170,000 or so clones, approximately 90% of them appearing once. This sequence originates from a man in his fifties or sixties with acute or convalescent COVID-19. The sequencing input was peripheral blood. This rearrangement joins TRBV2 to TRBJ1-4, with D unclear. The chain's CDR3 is CASSAPVPNEKLFF. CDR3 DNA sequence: TGTGCCAGCAGTGCCCCAGTTCCTAATGAAAAACTGTTTTTT.